A selection of T cell receptor beta chains follows, all from one sample in a study of cytomegalovirus exposure and HLA in healthy donors. The protocol was immunoSEQ multiplex PCR, while the TCRdb copy is restricted to in-frame clones and leaves out a portion. The table includes 150,000 to 200,000 clones, roughly nine tenths detected once. The sample taken for sequencing was PBMCs. These receptors came from a young woman in good health and CMV-seronegative. CDR3s include the opening cysteine and the closing phenylalanine or tryptophan. D genes are given only for firm matches. Rows may omit the clone size; those that give it use once, few, many or a size class.

TRBD1	TRBV4-1	TRBJ2-7	.	TGCGCCAGCAGCCACCCGGGACAGGGAAAGAACGAGCAGTACTTC	CASSHPGQGKNEQYF
.	TRBV11-2	TRBJ1-1	.	TGTGCCAGCAGCTTAGTTGACAGGCTATACACTGAAGCTTTCTTT	CASSLVDRLYTEAFF
TRBD2	TRBV7-9	TRBJ2-3	.	TGTGCCAGCAGCTTACGGGGGGGTGGCACAGATACGCAGTATTTT	CASSLRGGGTDTQYF
TRBD1	TRBV19	TRBJ1-2	.	TGTGCCAGTAGAAAGGACAGGACAGGCTATGGCTACACCTTC	CASRKDRTGYGYTF
.	TRBV7-9	TRBJ1-2	.	TGTGCCAGCAGCTTTACAGACTATGGCTACACCTTC	CASSFTDYGYTF
TRBD1	TRBV6-6	TRBJ2-2	few	TGTGCCAGCAGGCAGACAGGGGGGAACACCGGGGAGCTGTTTTTT	CASRQTGGNTGELFF
TRBD1	TRBV6-4	TRBJ1-1	.	TGTGCCAGCAGGCCCGGGACAGGCGAGAGGACTGAAGCTTTCTTT	CASRPGTGERTEAFF
TRBD1	TRBV5-1	TRBJ1-2	.	TGCGCCAGCAGCTTTACAGGGGACGACTATGGCTACACCTTC	CASSFTGDDYGYTF
.	TRBV28	TRBJ2-2	.	TGTGCCAGCACTGAGGTGAACACCGGGGAGCTGTTTTTT	CASTEVNTGELFF
TRBD2	TRBV6-5	TRBJ2-7	.	TGTGCCAGCAGTGACTACGGGAGGAGCTCCTACGAGCAGTACTTC	CASSDYGRSSYEQYF
.	TRBV7-2	TRBJ1-2	.	TGTGCCAGCAGCCCCCGACAGGACTATGGCTACACCTTC	CASSPRQDYGYTF
.	TRBV12-2	TRBJ1-1	few	TGTGCAAGTCGCTTAGTACGGGTAGGTAGAACTTTCTTT	CASRLVRVGRTFF
TRBD1	TRBV18	TRBJ1-5	.	TGTGCCAGCTCACCACAGGGGACAGTGGCTAGTCAGCCCCAGCATTTT	CASSPQGTVASQPQHF
.	TRBV19	TRBJ1-6	.	TGTGCCAGTAGTACGGGGGTGAATTCACCCCTCCACTTT	CASSTGVNSPLHF
TRBD2	TRBV6-5	TRBJ2-1	many	TGTGCCAGCAGCCCCACTAGCGGGAGCGTCAATGAGCAGTTCTTC	CASSPTSGSVNEQFF
.	TRBV29-1	TRBJ2-4	once	TGCAGCGGGCCTCTGGGAGAAAATAAAAACCGTCTTCAGTACTTC	CSGPLGENKNRLQYF
.	TRBV20-1	TRBJ1-2	.	TGCAGTGCTCCCGCGCCAACGGGCTACACCTTC	CSAPAPTGYTF
.	TRBV2	TRBJ2-6	once	TGTGCCACAACCGGACAGCTTGGTGGGGCCAACGTCCTGACTTTC	CATTGQLGGANVLTF
.	TRBV15	TRBJ2-1	.	TGTGCCACCAGCACCACCAACGGGATAGATGAGCAGTTCTTC	CATSTTNGIDEQFF
.	TRBV7-2	TRBJ2-1	.	TGTGCCAGCAGCTTATCGGAGGGGAGCTACAATGAGCAGTTCTTC	CASSLSEGSYNEQFF
.	TRBV29-1	TRBJ1-2	.	TGCGACCTCCCCGGGCAGGGTGGCTACACCTTC	CDLPGQGGYTF
TRBD2	TRBV2	TRBJ2-7	.	TGTGCCAGCAATGGACTAGCCCACGAGCAGTACTTC	CASNGLAHEQYF
.	TRBV28	TRBJ2-3	.	TGTGCCAGCAGTTTGGGCAGAGAAACCTTTAGCACAGATACGCAGTATTTT	CASSLGRETFSTDTQYF
.	TRBV27	TRBJ1-6	.	TGTGCCAGCAGTTTATCCCCCCGGGGGGATTCACCCCTCCACTTT	CASSLSPRGDSPLHF
TRBD1	TRBV18	TRBJ1-2	.	TGTGCCAGCTCACCCCTGGGACAGGGGGGCGTCAACTCAAACTATGGCTACACCTTC	CASSPLGQGGVNSNYGYTF
TRBD1	TRBV30	TRBJ1-2	.	TGTGCCTGGAGTTCCAGACAGGGCATCTATGGCTACACCTTC	CAWSSRQGIYGYTF
.	TRBV6-1	TRBJ1-1	.	TGTGCCAGCAGTGAACACATGAACACTGAAGCTTTCTTT	CASSEHMNTEAFF
.	TRBV2	TRBJ2-5	.	TGTGCCAGCAGTGCCTTAACTAGTAACTTGCAAGAGACCCAGTACTTC	CASSALTSNLQETQYF
.	TRBV5-1	TRBJ2-6	few	TGCGCCAGCAGCCACCTCGGGGGGCGTGGGGCCAACGTCCTGACTTTC	CASSHLGGRGANVLTF
.	TRBV19	TRBJ2-7	.	TGTGCCAGTAGCCCACGCCGTAGCTCCTACGAGCAGTACTTC	CASSPRRSSYEQYF
.	TRBV6-6	TRBJ2-3	.	TGTGCCAGCAGTGGAGGGCGGAGCACAGATACGCAGTATTTT	CASSGGRSTDTQYF
TRBD1	TRBV7-2	TRBJ2-2	.	TGTGCCAGCAGCCCCCCCGGGACAGGGACCGGGGAGCTGTTTTTT	CASSPPGTGTGELFF
TRBD1	TRBV29-1	TRBJ2-7	.	TGCAGCGCCGGACAGGCTTCCTACGAGCAGTACTTC	CSAGQASYEQYF
TRBD1	TRBV6-1	TRBJ1-1	once	TGTGCCAGCAGACTCCTCGGGACAGCGAACACCGAAGCTTTCTTT	CASRLLGTANTEAFF
.	TRBV9	TRBJ2-6	.	TGTGCCAGCAGCGGGGACAACTCTGGGGCCAACGTCCTGACTTTC	CASSGDNSGANVLTF
.	TRBV27	TRBJ2-3	.	TGTGCCAGCAGTTTAAATCCCCCCAATACGCAGTATTTT	CASSLNPPNTQYF
.	TRBV2	TRBJ1-6	.	TGTGCCAGCAGGGGTGGCGGGGGCGCCTCCTATAATTCACCCCTCCACTTT	CASRGGGGASYNSPLHF
TRBD1	TRBV6-1	TRBJ2-3	.	TGTGCCAGCAGTGAAGTCGCAGGGGGAAATACGCAGTATTTT	CASSEVAGGNTQYF
.	TRBV7-2	TRBJ2-2	.	TGTGCCAGCAGCTTAGGGCTAGGGGGGGGCGGCACCGGGGAGCTGTTTTTT	CASSLGLGGGGTGELFF
.	TRBV13	TRBJ2-1	.	TGTGCCAGCAGCTCCCGCTCCGGGGACAACAATGAGCAGTTCTTC	CASSSRSGDNNEQFF
.	TRBV6-5	TRBJ1-1	few	TGTGCCAGCAGTTACGGGGGCGGGGGGACTGAAGCTTTCTTT	CASSYGGGGTEAFF
.	TRBV19	TRBJ2-2	.	TGTGCCAGTAGTATTGGCACAGGTCACACCGGGGAGCTGTTTTTT	CASSIGTGHTGELFF
.	TRBV6-5	TRBJ2-1	.	TGTGCCAGCAGGCCTCTAACAGGGAACTACAATGAGCAGTTCTTC	CASRPLTGNYNEQFF
.	TRBV27	TRBJ1-5	once	TGTGCCAGCAGTTTATCGGCCCCCAATAATCAGCCCCAGCATTTT	CASSLSAPNNQPQHF
.	TRBV4-1	TRBJ2-6	.	TGCGCCAGCAGCCAAGATGACGGCAGGGTTTTCTCTGGGGCCAACGTCCTGACTTTC	CASSQDDGRVFSGANVLTF
TRBD2	TRBV10-2	TRBJ2-5	.	TGCGCCAGCGGACTAGCTGAGACCCAGTACTTC	CASGLAETQYF
TRBD2	TRBV30	TRBJ2-3	.	TGTGCCTGGAGTGTACGGGCGGGAGCTGGCACAGATACGCAGTATTTT	CAWSVRAGAGTDTQYF
TRBD2	TRBV28	TRBJ2-7	once	TGTGCCAGCAGTTCTGGGACTAGGGCCTACGAGCAGTACTTC	CASSSGTRAYEQYF
.	TRBV5-4	TRBJ1-4	.	TGTGCCAGCAGCTGGGGGCCGACCGCAACTAATGAAAAACTGTTTTTT	CASSWGPTATNEKLFF
.	TRBV27	TRBJ2-7	.	TGTGCCAGCACCCCACAGAGCTCCTACGAGCAGTACTTC	CASTPQSSYEQYF
TRBD2	TRBV11-2	TRBJ2-1	.	TGTGCCAGCAGCTTAGTGTCCCTAGCGGGAGTGAATGAGCAGTTCTTC	CASSLVSLAGVNEQFF
.	TRBV12-5	TRBJ2-1	.	TGTGCTAGTGGTTTGCCCGGGGATGAGCAGTTCTTC	CASGLPGDEQFF
.	TRBV6-6	TRBJ1-2	.	TGTGCCAGCATTGAAAGCCCGAGGTATAACTATGGCTACACCTTC	CASIESPRYNYGYTF
TRBD1	TRBV5-1	TRBJ2-7	.	TGCGCCAGCAGCTGGGGACAGGGGGCCTACGAGCAGTACTTC	CASSWGQGAYEQYF
.	TRBV7-9	TRBJ2-3	.	TGTGCCAGCAGTCCTCCCGGGTCTAGCACAGATACGCAGTATTTT	CASSPPGSSTDTQYF
.	TRBV5-1	TRBJ1-4	.	TGCGCCAGCAGCTTGTCAGGGGCAATTGTTGAAAAACTGTTTTTT	CASSLSGAIVEKLFF
TRBD1	TRBV4-1	TRBJ2-7	.	TGCGCCAGCAGCCAAGCCCCCAAGGACAGGTCCAAAAGTAAGCAGTACTTC	CASSQAPKDRSKSKQYF
TRBD2	TRBV11-2	TRBJ2-7	.	TGTGCCAGCAGCCCCTCGGTAGCGGGGGTTTACGAGCAGTACTTC	CASSPSVAGVYEQYF
TRBD1	TRBV2	TRBJ1-5	.	TGTGCCAGCAGTGGGACAGGGATAGTAAATCAGCCCCAGCATTTT	CASSGTGIVNQPQHF